This TCR beta chain was found in a study of glioma-infiltrating T cells. About this clonotype itself: Its matching antigen is unknown. A much bigger clone sits one base away, suggesting this may be a read error.

Study observations and caveats: Above-expected tissue-blood divergence occurred in all gliomas, most in low-grade ones. Very few CDR3 sequences were shared between tissue and blood.

CDR1 is LGHNA and CDR2 is YNFKEQ in the germline V gene. The CDR3 loop spans 15 amino acids. Trimming shortened V by 4 bases and J by 2 bases, and 14 bases separated the two germline ends. Amplification of TCR alpha and beta CDR3 regions from RNA used iRepertoire nested multiplex PCR. Input was about 85-400 ng of tissue mRNA or PBMC total RNA. Each CDR3 protein gets one entry after TCRdb re-called the multiplex PCR reads with MiXCR. This table has under 130,000 distinct CDR3 sequences, around 30% appearing once. Material: glioma tissue, nonneoplastic brain tissue, or PBMCs (not recorded which). This chain connects TRBV4-2 to TRBJ2-5; no reliable D call. The clonotype originates from a human donor with low-grade glioma or glioblastoma, undergoing nonglioma brain surgery, or in good health (not recorded which). CDR3: CASSRVSTIQETQYF. The CDR3 nucleotides are TGTGCCAGCAGCCGAGTTAGTACCATACAAGAGACCCAGTACTTC.